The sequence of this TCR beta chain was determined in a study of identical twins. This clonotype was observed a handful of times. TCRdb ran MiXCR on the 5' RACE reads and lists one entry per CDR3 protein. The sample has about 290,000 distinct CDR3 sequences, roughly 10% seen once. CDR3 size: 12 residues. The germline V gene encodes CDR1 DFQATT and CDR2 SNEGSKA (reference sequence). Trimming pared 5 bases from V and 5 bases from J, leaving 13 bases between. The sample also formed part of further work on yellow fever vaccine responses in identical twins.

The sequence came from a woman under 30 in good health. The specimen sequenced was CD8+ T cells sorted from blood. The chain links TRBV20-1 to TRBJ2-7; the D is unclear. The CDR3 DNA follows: TGCAGTGCTCTCCCGGAGTCTCACGAGCAGTACTTC. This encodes CSALPESHEQYF.